Detailed here is one TCR beta chain. Antigen unknown. V was clipped by 3 bases and J by 0 bases; unmatched bases: 9. Germline V gene data show CDR1 as SGHKS and CDR2 as YYEKEE (reference sequence). The CDR3 consists of 18 residues. PCR was performed using 60 Vbeta and 13 Jbeta primers. Produced via immunoSEQ multiplex PCR; TCRdb's table is partial and in-frame only. The table includes 150,000 to 200,000 clones, about 81% detected once. The data were obtained in a study of cytomegalovirus exposure and HLA in healthy donors. Study findings and constraints: The listing of 150 to 200 TCR beta chains classed them as cytomegalovirus-associated. Later work showed greater clonal expansion in HLA-associated TCR beta chains than in equally common others. The sole available immune exposure information was CMV serostatus.

Nominal health characterized the donors when sampled, though unrecorded immune exposures were likely. This chain connects TRBV5-5 to TRBJ2-4; 10 bases line up with TRBD1. Source material: PBMCs. The clonotype originates from a man in his forties or fifties in good health and CMV-seronegative. The CDR3 nucleotides read TGTGCCAGCAGCTCCCGGGACAGGGGTTTCCTAGCCAAAAACATTCAGTACTTC. It codes for CASSSRDRGFLAKNIQYF.